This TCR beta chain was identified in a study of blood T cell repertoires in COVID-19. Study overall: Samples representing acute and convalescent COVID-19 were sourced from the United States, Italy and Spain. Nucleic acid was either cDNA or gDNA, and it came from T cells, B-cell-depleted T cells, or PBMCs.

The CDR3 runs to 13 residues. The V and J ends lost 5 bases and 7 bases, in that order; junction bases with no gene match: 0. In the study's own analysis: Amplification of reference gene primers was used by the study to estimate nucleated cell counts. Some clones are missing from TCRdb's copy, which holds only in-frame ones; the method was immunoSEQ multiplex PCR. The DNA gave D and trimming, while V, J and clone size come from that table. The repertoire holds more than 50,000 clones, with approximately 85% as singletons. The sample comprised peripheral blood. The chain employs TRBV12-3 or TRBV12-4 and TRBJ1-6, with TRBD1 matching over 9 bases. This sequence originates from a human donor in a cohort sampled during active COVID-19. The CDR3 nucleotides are TGTGCCAGCAGTGGACAGGGGAATTCACCCCTCCACTTT. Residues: CASSGQGNSPLHF.